The rows below give T cell receptor beta chains drawn from one sample of a study of T cell changes during pregnancy in multiple sclerosis. Measured with immunoSEQ multiplex PCR; TCRdb has only the in-frame clones, and not every one. In the table there are some 100,000 clones, around 93% of which are singletons. The material was peripheral blood, obtained before pregnancy. These receptors originate from a female donor with multiple sclerosis, enrolled in a pregnancy study. Each CDR3 is given with its conserved first and last residue. A D gene is named only where the DNA matches it firmly. Expanded clones get a size class; other rows say once, few or many, or leave the size out.

. TRBJ2-2 TRBV18 12 . CASSPRRGELFF TGTGCCAGCTCACCGCGGCGCGGGGAGCTGTTTTTT
TRBD1 TRBJ1-2 TRBV19 14 . CASSLTGAYYGYTF TGTGCCAGTAGTTTGACAGGGGCGTACTATGGCTACACCTTC
. TRBJ2-1 TRBV23-1 17 . CASSQSTSVLSYNEQFF TGCGCCAGCAGTCAATCAACTTCCGTTCTTTCCTACAATGAGCAGTTCTTC
TRBD1 TRBJ2-1 TRBV5-1 16 . CASRRGGQGMSNEQFF TGCGCCAGCAGACGAGGGGGACAGGGAATGTCAAATGAGCAGTTCTTC
TRBD1 TRBJ1-4 TRBV28 15 . CASSLGQGGKEKLFF TGTGCCAGCAGTCTCGGACAGGGAGGGAAGGAAAAACTGTTTTTT
TRBD2 TRBJ2-2 TRBV19 17 . CASSITPGLVNTGELFF TGTGCCAGTAGTATCACACCGGGACTAGTAAACACCGGGGAGCTGTTTTTT
. TRBJ1-4 TRBV14 14 . CASSHAAANEKLFF TGTGCCAGCAGCCACGCAGCAGCGAATGAAAAACTGTTTTTT
. TRBJ1-1 TRBV16 14 . CASSPPGVNTEAFF TGTGCCAGCAGCCCCCCGGGGGTGAACACTGAAGCTTTCTTT
TRBD2 TRBJ2-1 TRBV5-6 15 . CASSFGTSSYNEQFF TGTGCCAGCAGCTTCGGGACTAGTAGCTACAATGAGCAGTTCTTC
. TRBJ2-5 TRBV2 13 once CASSRDNQETQYF TGTGCCAGCAGTAGGGACAACCAAGAGACCCAGTACTTC
TRBD2 TRBJ2-7 TRBV11-2 14 . CASRIPGLAYEQYF TGTGCCAGCAGGATACCGGGACTAGCCTACGAGCAGTACTTC
TRBD1 TRBJ2-3 TRBV10-1 14 . CASSRGQGANTQYF TGCGCCAGCAGCCGCGGACAGGGGGCAAATACGCAGTATTTT
. TRBJ2-7 TRBV4-1 13 . CASSFQRSYEQYF TGCGCCAGCAGCTTTCAGAGGTCCTACGAGCAGTACTTC
TRBD2 TRBJ2-3 TRBV5-1 16 . CASSTGLAGVSDTQYF TGCGCCAGCAGTACGGGACTAGCGGGAGTATCAGATACGCAGTATTTT
. TRBJ1-5 TRBV4-1 14 . CASSHQLGDPEAHF TGCGCCAGCAGCCACCAATTGGGAGACCCGGAGGCGCATTTT
. TRBJ1-5 TRBV15 14 . CATSRAGGGQPQHF TGTGCCACCAGCAGAGCGGGGGGAGGTCAGCCCCAGCATTTT
. TRBJ2-3 TRBV18 13 . CASSTLDTDTQYF TGTGCCAGCTCGACACTTGACACAGATACGCAGTATTTT
. TRBJ1-2 TRBV30 16 . CAWSVHGQPLNYGYTF TGTGCCTGGAGTGTACATGGACAGCCCCTTAACTATGGCTACACCTTC
TRBD1 TRBJ2-5 TRBV2 13 . CASVRDRQETQYF TGTGCCAGCGTGAGGGACAGACAAGAGACCCAGTACTTC
TRBD2 TRBJ2-7 TRBV10-3 23 . CAISFHRFGSGTSGSFLSYEQYF TGTGCCATCAGTTTCCACAGGTTCGGATCAGGGACTAGCGGGAGTTTCCTCTCCTACGAGCAGTACTTC
TRBD1 TRBJ2-5 TRBV7-8 15 . CASSLDTGQGETQYF TGTGCCAGCAGCTTAGACACGGGACAGGGGGAGACCCAGTACTTC
. TRBJ1-5 TRBV7-9 14 . CASSLGQGNQPQHF TGTGCCAGCAGCTTAGGGCAGGGCAATCAGCCCCAGCATTTT
. TRBJ1-1 TRBV6-1 14 . CASRPTAGVVEAFF TGTGCCAGCAGGCCAACCGCAGGTGTCGTTGAAGCTTTCTTT
. TRBJ2-1 TRBV9 15 . CASSVDWSSYNEQFF TGTGCCAGCAGCGTCGACTGGAGCTCCTACAATGAGCAGTTCTTC
. TRBJ1-1 TRBV15 13 . CATSRAARVEAFF TGTGCCACCAGCAGAGCTGCGCGGGTTGAAGCTTTCTTT
. TRBJ1-1 TRBV5-6 15 . CASSRAGVLAGEAFF TGTGCCAGCAGCCGGGCTGGTGTTTTAGCGGGCGAAGCTTTCTTT
TRBD2 TRBJ2-7 TRBV6-5 15 . CASSYRLAGAYEQYF TGTGCCAGCAGTTACCGACTAGCGGGAGCATACGAGCAGTACTTC
. TRBJ1-5 TRBV7-3 16 . CASSFSGRGSNQPQHF TGTGCCAGCAGCTTTTCGGGTAGGGGTAGCAATCAGCCCCAGCATTTT
TRBD2 TRBJ2-3 TRBV7-6 18 . CASSLVASGFSSTDTQYF TGTGCCAGCAGCCTTGTGGCTAGCGGGTTCTCTAGCACAGATACGCAGTATTTT
. TRBJ1-1 TRBV4-2 16 . CASSQVVVTANTEAFF TGTGCCAGCAGCCAAGTAGTCGTGACTGCGAACACTGAAGCTTTCTTT
. TRBJ2-2 TRBV27 13 . CASGTRGGGELFF TGTGCCAGCGGAACGAGAGGGGGCGGGGAGCTGTTTTTT
. TRBJ1-2 TRBV29-1 13 few CSVRSTDYYGYTF TGCAGCGTGAGATCGACAGATTACTATGGCTACACCTTC
TRBD2 TRBJ2-7 TRBV18 14 . CASSPQGGSYEQYF TGTGCCAGCTCACCACAGGGAGGGTCCTACGAGCAGTACTTC
. TRBJ2-1 TRBV12-2 12 . CRGLAGYNEQFF TGTAGAGGACTAGCGGGATACAATGAGCAGTTCTTC
. TRBJ1-1 TRBV6-6 15 . CASSFVQEIVTEAFF TGTGCCAGCAGTTTTGTACAGGAGATTGTCACTGAAGCTTTCTTT
. TRBJ1-2 TRBV10-1 13 . CASSEEVADGYTF TGCGCCAGCAGTGAGGAGGTAGCGGACGGCTACACCTTC
. TRBJ1-5 TRBV30 14 . CAWAGRSRNQPQHF TGTGCCTGGGCAGGCAGGTCCCGCAATCAGCCCCAGCATTTT
TRBD1 TRBJ1-2 TRBV30 13 . CAWSRDREYGYTF TGTGCCTGGAGCAGGGACAGGGAATATGGCTACACCTTC
TRBD2 TRBJ2-1 TRBV15 16 . CATRPGASGSYNEQFF TGTGCCACCAGACCAGGGGCTAGCGGGAGTTACAATGAGCAGTTCTTC
TRBD1 TRBJ2-7 TRBV6-5 13 . CASGQGISYEQYF TGTGCCAGCGGACAGGGGATATCCTACGAGCAGTACTTC
. TRBJ2-6 TRBV5-1 17 . CASSSIQGFSGANVLTF TGCGCCAGCAGCTCGATCCAGGGTTTCTCTGGGGCCAACGTCCTGACTTTC
. TRBJ2-6 TRBV18 15 . CASSPRSSGANVLTF TGTGCCAGCTCACCAAGGAGCTCTGGGGCCAACGTCCTGACTTTC
TRBD1 TRBJ2-5 TRBV6-1 17 . CASSEAGRDRAMETQYF TGTGCCAGCAGTGAAGCGGGAAGGGACAGGGCAATGGAGACCCAGTACTTC
TRBD1 TRBJ2-7 TRBV11-1 15 . CASSFVGTGVYEQYF TGTGCCAGCAGCTTTGTTGGGACAGGGGTATACGAGCAGTACTTC
. TRBJ2-5 TRBV6-5 15 . CASSLTQGPGETQYF TGTGCCAGCAGTTTGACGCAGGGCCCCGGGGAGACCCAGTACTTC